This T cell receptor (beta chain) was identified during a study of cytomegalovirus exposure and HLA in healthy donors. Study-wide findings and caveats: 164 TCR beta chains were listed as cytomegalovirus-associated. Cytomegalovirus status, reportedly, was diagnosed with high specificity and sensitivity by the classifier.

The data were produced by immunoSEQ multiplex PCR, yet TCRdb's version contains in-frame clones alone and is incomplete. This sample has 130,000 to 150,000 clones, with 85% to 90% found just once. CDR3 length: 13 amino acids. Germline values: CDR1 MNHEY, CDR2 SVGAGI. Deletions cut 7 bases from V and 3 bases from J, with 10 bases between. This clone was recorded only once. Its antigen is still unknown. The receptor's source is a woman aged 25-40 years in good health and CMV-seropositive. Sequenced sample: PBMCs. The V call is TRBV6-5, the J call TRBJ1-5, with D possibly being TRBD1 (5 bases). The CDR3, as DNA: TGTGCCAGCACATCAGGGCTCAATCAGCCCCAGCATTTT. This codes for CASTSGLNQPQHF.